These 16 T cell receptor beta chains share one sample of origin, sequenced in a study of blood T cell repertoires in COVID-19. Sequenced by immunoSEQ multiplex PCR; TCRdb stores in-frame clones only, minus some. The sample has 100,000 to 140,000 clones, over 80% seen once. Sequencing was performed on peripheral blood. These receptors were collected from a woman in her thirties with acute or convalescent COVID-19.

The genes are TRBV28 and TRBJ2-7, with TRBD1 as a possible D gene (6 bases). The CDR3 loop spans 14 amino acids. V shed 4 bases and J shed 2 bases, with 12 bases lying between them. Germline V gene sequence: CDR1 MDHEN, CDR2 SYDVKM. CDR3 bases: TGTGCCAGCAGTTCGTCAGGGGTCGCCTACGAGCAGTACTTC. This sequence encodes CASSSSGVAYEQYF.

CDR3: CASSSNLGGLQYF. CDR3 nucleotides: TGTGCCAGCAGCTCCAACCTAGGCGGCCTACAGTACTTC. The J gene is TRBJ2-7, the V gene TRBV7-2; D is uncertain. CDR1 is SGHTA, CDR2 FQGNSA, per germline. The V end was cut by 4 bases, the J end by 10 bases, with 17 bases between. This CDR3 has 13 residues.

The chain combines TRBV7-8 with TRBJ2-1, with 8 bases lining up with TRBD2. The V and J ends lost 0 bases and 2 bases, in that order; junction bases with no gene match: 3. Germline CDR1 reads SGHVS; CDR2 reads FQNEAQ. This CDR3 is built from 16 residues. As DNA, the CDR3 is TGTGCCAGCAGCTTAGCTCTAGCGGGCCCCTACAATGAGCAGTTCTTC. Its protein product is CASSLALAGPYNEQFF. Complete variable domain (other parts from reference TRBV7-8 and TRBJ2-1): GAGVSQSPRYKVAKRGQDVALRCDPISGHVSLFWYQQALGQGPEFLTYFQNEAQLDKSGLPSDRFFAERPEGSVSTLKIQRTQQEDSAVYLCASSLALAGPYNEQFFGPGTRLTVL.

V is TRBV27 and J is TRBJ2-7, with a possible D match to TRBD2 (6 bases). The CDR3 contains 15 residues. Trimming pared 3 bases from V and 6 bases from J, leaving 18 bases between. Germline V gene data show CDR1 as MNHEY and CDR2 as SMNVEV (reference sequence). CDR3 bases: TGTGCCAGCAGTTTTGGCGCCGCTACTAGCTCCGAGCAGTACTTC. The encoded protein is CASSFGAATSSEQYF.

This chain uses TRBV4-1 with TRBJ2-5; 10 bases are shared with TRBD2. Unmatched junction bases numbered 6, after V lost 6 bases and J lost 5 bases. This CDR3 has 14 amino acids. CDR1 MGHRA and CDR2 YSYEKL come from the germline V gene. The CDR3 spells CASREETSGETQYF. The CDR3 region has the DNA TGCGCCAGCAGGGAGGAGACTAGCGGGGAGACCCAGTACTTC.

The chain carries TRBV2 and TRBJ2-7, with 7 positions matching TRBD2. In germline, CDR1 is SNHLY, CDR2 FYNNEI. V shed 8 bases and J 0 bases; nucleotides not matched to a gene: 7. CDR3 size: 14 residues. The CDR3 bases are TGTGCCAGCCAAGAGCGGGACTACTCCTACGAGCAGTACTTC. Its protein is CASQERDYSYEQYF.

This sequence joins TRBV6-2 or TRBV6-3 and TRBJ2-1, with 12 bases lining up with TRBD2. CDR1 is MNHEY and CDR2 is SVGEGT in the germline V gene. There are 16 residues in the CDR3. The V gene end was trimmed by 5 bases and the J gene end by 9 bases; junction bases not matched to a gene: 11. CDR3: CASSPLLAGGLVEQFF. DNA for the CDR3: TGTGCCAGCAGTCCCCTCCTAGCGGGAGGGCTTGTTGAGCAGTTCTTC.

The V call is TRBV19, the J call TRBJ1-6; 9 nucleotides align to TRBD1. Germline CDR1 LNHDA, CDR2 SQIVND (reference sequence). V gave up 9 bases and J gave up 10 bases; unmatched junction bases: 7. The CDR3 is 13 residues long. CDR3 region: CASAGTGLSPLHF. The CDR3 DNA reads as TGTGCCAGCGCCGGGACAGGGCTCTCACCCCTCCACTTT.

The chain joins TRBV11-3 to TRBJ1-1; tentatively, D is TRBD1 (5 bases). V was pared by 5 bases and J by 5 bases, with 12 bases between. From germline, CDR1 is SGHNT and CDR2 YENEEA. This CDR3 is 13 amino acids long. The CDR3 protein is CASSRPGGTEAFF. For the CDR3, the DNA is TGTGCCAGCAGCCGTCCGGGGGGAACTGAAGCTTTCTTT.

The CDR3 sequence: CATSRGSEVKYTQYF. As DNA, the CDR3 is TGTGCCACCAGCAGAGGTTCGGAGGTTAAGTATACGCAGTATTTT. This sequence joins TRBV15 and TRBJ2-3; D may be TRBD2 (5 bases). Trimming left V 1 base short and J 7 bases short, with 15 bases between. Germline values: CDR1 LNHNV, CDR2 YYDKDF (reference sequence). There are 15 residues in the CDR3.

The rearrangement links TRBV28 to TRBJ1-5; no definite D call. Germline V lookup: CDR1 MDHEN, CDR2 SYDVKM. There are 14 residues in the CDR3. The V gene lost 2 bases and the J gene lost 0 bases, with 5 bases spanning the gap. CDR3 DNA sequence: TGTGCCAGCAGTTTAACTGCTAGCAATCAGCCCCAGCATTTT. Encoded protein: CASSLTASNQPQHF. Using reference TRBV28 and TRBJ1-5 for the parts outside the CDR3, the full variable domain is DVKVTQSSRYLVKRTGEKVFLECVQDMDHENMFWYRQDPGLGLRLIYFSYDVKMKEKGDIPEGYSVSREKKERFSLILESASTNQTSMYLCASSLTASNQPQHFGDGTRLSIL.

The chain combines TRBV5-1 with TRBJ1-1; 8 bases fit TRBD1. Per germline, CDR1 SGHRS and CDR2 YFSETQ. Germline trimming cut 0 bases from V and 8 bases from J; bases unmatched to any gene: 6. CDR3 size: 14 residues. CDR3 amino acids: CASSLDGQGGEAFF. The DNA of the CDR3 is TGCGCCAGCAGCTTGGATGGACAGGGCGGCGAAGCTTTCTTT.

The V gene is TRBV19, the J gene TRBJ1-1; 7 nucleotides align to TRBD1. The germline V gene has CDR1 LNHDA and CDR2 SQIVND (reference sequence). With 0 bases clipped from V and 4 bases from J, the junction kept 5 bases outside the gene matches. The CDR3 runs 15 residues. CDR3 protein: CASSIEAGGITEAFF. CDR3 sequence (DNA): TGTGCCAGTAGTATAGAGGCAGGGGGGATCACTGAAGCTTTCTTT.

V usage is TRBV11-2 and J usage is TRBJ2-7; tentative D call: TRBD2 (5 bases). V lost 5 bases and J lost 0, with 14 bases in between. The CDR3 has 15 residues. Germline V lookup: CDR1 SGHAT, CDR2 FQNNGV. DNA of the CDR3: TGTGCCAGCAGCGCCCCTTTCGGGGTCTCCTACGAGCAGTACTTC. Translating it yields CASSAPFGVSYEQYF.

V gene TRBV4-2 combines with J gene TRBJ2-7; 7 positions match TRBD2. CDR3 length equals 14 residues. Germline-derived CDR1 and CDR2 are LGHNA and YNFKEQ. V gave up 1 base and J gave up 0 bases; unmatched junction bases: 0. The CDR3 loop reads CASSQGGGSYEQYF. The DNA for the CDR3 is TGTGCCAGCAGCCAAGGCGGGGGCTCCTACGAGCAGTACTTC.

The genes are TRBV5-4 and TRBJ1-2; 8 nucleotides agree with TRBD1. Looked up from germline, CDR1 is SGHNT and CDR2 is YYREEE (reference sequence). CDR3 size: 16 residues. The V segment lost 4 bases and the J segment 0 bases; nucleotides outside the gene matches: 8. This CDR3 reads CASSPGQGGANYGYTF. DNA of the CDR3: TGTGCCAGCAGCCCTGGACAGGGAGGGGCTAACTATGGCTACACCTTC.